This passage covers 8 T cell receptor beta chains from one sample sequenced in a study of vaccination effects on CD4 cells after COVID-19. Sequencing was performed with immunoSEQ multiplex PCR; in TCRdb, only in-frame clones are kept and a portion is missing. The table lists about 73,000 clones, 65% to 80% of them singletons. Once cultured for approximately ten days, the cells underwent separation to obtain CD4+ T cells. Subjects were given two BNT162b2 or mRNA-1273 vaccine doses. These receptors' targets are unknown. The sample in question was CD4+ T cells from PBMCs cultured without peptide, obtained after COVID-19 vaccination. The receptors here all came from a human donor who received a COVID-19 vaccine.

The chain uses TRBV7-2 and TRBJ2-7, with D tentatively TRBD1 (6 bases). Per the germline V gene, CDR1 is SGHTA and CDR2 is FQGNSA. V lost 5 bases, J lost 2 bases, and 16 bases lay in between. CDR3 length: 15 amino acids. CDR3 residues: CASSPNGDRPYEQYV. The CDR3 nucleotides read TGTGCCAGCAGCCCTAACGGAGACAGGCCCTACGAGCAGTACGTC.

This clone occurred a few times. The CDR3 region has the DNA TGCGCCAGCACAAAACAGGGCCCGGGCACCGGGGAGCTGTTTTTT. Its protein is CASTKQGPGTGELFF. The V and J genes are TRBV4-1 and TRBJ2-2, with D maybe TRBD1 (6 bases). Trimming took 7 bases from V and 4 from J, leaving 16 bases between them. CDR1 is MGHRA, CDR2 YSYEKL, per germline. The CDR3 totals 15 residues.

The chain employs TRBV19 and TRBJ2-7; D remains ambiguous. V gave up 11 bases and J gave up 2 bases, with 19 bases separating them. This CDR3 spans 14 amino acids. The germline V gene encodes CDR1 LNHDA and CDR2 SQIVND (reference sequence). CDR3 amino acids: CAYRPAFPAYEQYV. CDR3 nucleotide sequence: TGTGCCTATCGGCCCGCCTTTCCCGCCTACGAGCAGTACGTC.

V gene TRBV7-3 combines with J gene TRBJ1-5; D call uncertain. V lost 0 bases, J lost 5 bases, and 5 bases lay in between. The germline gives CDR1 SGHTA, CDR2 FQGTGA. The CDR3 spans 13 residues. Here the CDR3 DNA reads TGTGCCAGCAGCTTAACCGAGGATCAGCCCCAGCATTTT. Translated, it gives CASSLTEDQPQHF. The complete variable domain, with remaining parts taken from reference TRBV7-3 and TRBJ1-5, reads GAGVSQTPSNKVTEKGKYVELRCDPISGHTALYWYRQSLGQGPEFLIYFQGTGAADDSGLPNDRFFAVRPEGSVSTLKIQRTERGDSAVYLCASSLTEDQPQHFGDGTRLSIL.

V and J are TRBV15 and TRBJ2-5; D gene unclear. The CDR3 covers 14 residues. The V gene lost 0 bases and the J gene lost 5 bases, with 10 bases spanning the gap. CDR1 and CDR2 (germline): LNHNV, YYDKDF (reference sequence). This chain's CDR3 is CATSREGMWETQYF. The CDR3 DNA is TGTGCCACCAGCAGAGAGGGAATGTGGGAGACCCAGTACTTC.

V and J are TRBV2 and TRBJ1-3; D call uncertain. This CDR3 region has 13 residues. Trimming cost V 7 bases and J 4 bases, with 11 bases left between them. Per the germline V gene, CDR1 is SNHLY and CDR2 is FYNNEI. The CDR3 sequence is CASISQQGNTIYF. The CDR3 DNA reads as TGTGCCAGCATCTCACAGCAAGGAAACACCATATATTTT.

This clone was seen only once. This CDR3 is also generated by other DNA sequences in the sample. V usage is TRBV4-3 and J usage is TRBJ1-4; D unclear. Germline lookup yields CDR1 LGHNA and CDR2 YSLEER. The V end was cut by 3 bases, the J end by 0 bases, with 8 bases between. This CDR3 is built from 15 residues. The CDR3: CASSQSGATNEKLFF. The CDR3 DNA sequence: TGCGCCAGCAGCCAGAGCGGTGCAACTAATGAAAAACTGTTTTTT.

A few counts support this clone. The chain joins TRBV6-7 to TRBJ2-3; D tentatively fits TRBD1 or TRBD2 (5 bases each). TRBV6-7 is reported as an ORF; its role is uncertain. Trimming cost V 10 bases and J 6 bases, with 20 bases left between them. The CDR3 is made up of 14 amino acids. CDR3 coding DNA: TGTGCCACCCCGCCGGGACCGAGGCAGGATACGCAGTATTTT. It codes for CATPPGPRQDTQYF.